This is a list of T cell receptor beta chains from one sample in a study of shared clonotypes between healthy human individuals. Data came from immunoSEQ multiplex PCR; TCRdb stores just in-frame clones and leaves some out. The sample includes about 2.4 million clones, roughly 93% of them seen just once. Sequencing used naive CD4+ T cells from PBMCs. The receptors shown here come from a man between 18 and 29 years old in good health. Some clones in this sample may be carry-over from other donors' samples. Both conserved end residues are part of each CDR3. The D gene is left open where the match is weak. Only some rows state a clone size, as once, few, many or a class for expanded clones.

cdr3_nt: TGCGCCAGCAGCCAAGGACCAACTAATGAAAAACTGTTTTTT; cdr3_aa: CASSQGPTNEKLFF; j_call: TRBJ1-4; clone_size: .; v_call: TRBV4-1; d_call: .
cdr3_nt: TGTGCCAGCAGTTTATCGGACAGGCCGGGCGAAAAACTGTTTTTT; cdr3_aa: CASSLSDRPGEKLFF; j_call: TRBJ1-4; clone_size: .; v_call: TRBV27; d_call: TRBD1
cdr3_nt: TGTGCCAGCAAGGCACTGGCAGGGCCCCAGCATTTT; cdr3_aa: CASKALAGPQHF; j_call: TRBJ1-5; clone_size: .; v_call: TRBV2; d_call: .
cdr3_nt: TGTGCCAGCGGGGGGGGTAGGGACAGGAACACTGAAGCTTTCTTT; cdr3_aa: CASGGGRDRNTEAFF; j_call: TRBJ1-1; clone_size: .; v_call: TRBV2; d_call: TRBD1
cdr3_nt: TGTGCTAGCAGTTCCGGGACTCTGGGTGGAAACACCATATATTTT; cdr3_aa: CASSSGTLGGNTIYF; j_call: TRBJ1-3; clone_size: .; v_call: TRBV28; d_call: .
cdr3_nt: TGTGCCAGCAGCGTAGGGGGTATTTCTGGGGCCAACGTCCTGACTTTC; cdr3_aa: CASSVGGISGANVLTF; j_call: TRBJ2-6; clone_size: .; v_call: TRBV5-6; d_call: .
cdr3_nt: TGTGCCAGCAGATCAGTAGGGGAGACCCAGTACTTC; cdr3_aa: CASRSVGETQYF; j_call: TRBJ2-5; clone_size: .; v_call: TRBV28; d_call: .
cdr3_nt: TGCGCCAGCAGCCAAGAAGGCGGGAGGGCCAGTGAGCAGTTCTTC; cdr3_aa: CASSQEGGRASEQFF; j_call: TRBJ2-1; clone_size: once; v_call: TRBV4-1; d_call: TRBD2
cdr3_nt: TGTGCCAGCAGGGGGCCGAGGCAGGGGGCCGGGGAGCTGTTTTTT; cdr3_aa: CASRGPRQGAGELFF; j_call: TRBJ2-2; clone_size: .; v_call: TRBV28; d_call: TRBD1
cdr3_nt: TGTGCCAGCAGGGACCCAGGATTTTACACTGAAGCTTTCTTT; cdr3_aa: CASRDPGFYTEAFF; j_call: TRBJ1-1; clone_size: .; v_call: TRBV28; d_call: .
cdr3_nt: TGTGCCAGCAGCCTCCTCGGCGCTGAAGCTTTCTTT; cdr3_aa: CASSLLGAEAFF; j_call: TRBJ1-1; clone_size: .; v_call: TRBV28; d_call: .
cdr3_nt: TGTGCCAGTAGGCACCTCGACGGGAGCAATCAGCCCCAGCATTTT; cdr3_aa: CASRHLDGSNQPQHF; j_call: TRBJ1-5; clone_size: .; v_call: TRBV19; d_call: .
cdr3_nt: TGTGCCAGCAGTGGCACGGGCGGGACTGAAGCTTTCTTT; cdr3_aa: CASSGTGGTEAFF; j_call: TRBJ1-1; clone_size: .; v_call: TRBV2; d_call: .
cdr3_nt: TGTGCCAGTAGTATTTCGGACGGAACCGGGGAGCTGTTTTTT; cdr3_aa: CASSISDGTGELFF; j_call: TRBJ2-2; clone_size: .; v_call: TRBV19; d_call: .
cdr3_nt: TGTGCCAGCAGCCCAGGGGGCAGCCTATACAATGAGCAGTTCTTC; cdr3_aa: CASSPGGSLYNEQFF; j_call: TRBJ2-1; clone_size: once; v_call: TRBV9; d_call: TRBD1
cdr3_nt: TGTGCCAGCAGCGCCGTTGGGAACGATGAGCAGTTCTTC; cdr3_aa: CASSAVGNDEQFF; j_call: TRBJ2-1; clone_size: .; v_call: TRBV9; d_call: .
cdr3_nt: TGCGCCAGCAGCTTGGGGCCGCCAGGGTATCCCGGGGAGCTGTTTTTT; cdr3_aa: CASSLGPPGYPGELFF; j_call: TRBJ2-2; clone_size: .; v_call: TRBV5-1; d_call: .
cdr3_nt: TGTGCCAGCACCGGGACAGGGACGAACACTGAAGCTTTCTTT; cdr3_aa: CASTGTGTNTEAFF; j_call: TRBJ1-1; clone_size: .; v_call: TRBV2; d_call: TRBD1
cdr3_nt: TGTGCCAGCCGACCTAGCGGGACTTATTACGAGCAGTACTTC; cdr3_aa: CASRPSGTYYEQYF; j_call: TRBJ2-7; clone_size: .; v_call: TRBV19; d_call: TRBD2
cdr3_nt: TGTGCCAGCAGCGTACTGGGGGTCCCTGGGGCCAACGTCCTGACTTTC; cdr3_aa: CASSVLGVPGANVLTF; j_call: TRBJ2-6; clone_size: .; v_call: TRBV9; d_call: .
cdr3_nt: TGCGCCAGCAGCTTGGAGGGGTCTAGCAATCAGCCCCAGCATTTT; cdr3_aa: CASSLEGSSNQPQHF; j_call: TRBJ1-5; clone_size: .; v_call: TRBV5-1; d_call: .
cdr3_nt: TGTGCCAGCAGCTACTTAGACCGGGGAGCTTATGGCTACACCTTC; cdr3_aa: CASSYLDRGAYGYTF; j_call: TRBJ1-2; clone_size: .; v_call: TRBV7-8; d_call: .
cdr3_nt: TGTGCCAGCAGTTTACCAGCCCTCCGAAACACCATATATTTT; cdr3_aa: CASSLPALRNTIYF; j_call: TRBJ1-3; clone_size: .; v_call: TRBV28; d_call: .
cdr3_nt: TGTGCCAGCGCTAGGGGAGGACCCGGAGGCCCCTACGAGCAGTACTTC; cdr3_aa: CASARGGPGGPYEQYF; j_call: TRBJ2-7; clone_size: .; v_call: TRBV18; d_call: .
cdr3_nt: TGTGCCAGCAGCCCGTGGGACAGGTCACGAGGCGAGCAGTACTTC; cdr3_aa: CASSPWDRSRGEQYF; j_call: TRBJ2-7; clone_size: .; v_call: TRBV14; d_call: TRBD1
cdr3_nt: TGTGCCAGCAGCCTAACGGTAGAGGAGGGCTCCTACAATGAGCAGTTCTTC; cdr3_aa: CASSLTVEEGSYNEQFF; j_call: TRBJ2-1; clone_size: .; v_call: TRBV7-3; d_call: .
cdr3_nt: TGCGCCAGCAGCTTGGCCCCGGGGTCCTCTGGAAACACCATATATTTT; cdr3_aa: CASSLAPGSSGNTIYF; j_call: TRBJ1-3; clone_size: .; v_call: TRBV5-1; d_call: .
cdr3_nt: TGTGCCAGCAGTTATAGTGATCAACCCTACGAGCAGTACTTC; cdr3_aa: CASSYSDQPYEQYF; j_call: TRBJ2-7; clone_size: .; v_call: TRBV6-6; d_call: .
cdr3_nt: TGTGCCAGCAGCTTAAGAGGCGGGGTAGCGGGGGAATTTCAGTACGAGCAGTACTTC; cdr3_aa: CASSLRGGVAGEFQYEQYF; j_call: TRBJ2-7; clone_size: .; v_call: TRBV7-3; d_call: TRBD2
cdr3_nt: TGTGCCAGCAGCTTAGTTTTTGAGGGAGAAGCTTTCTTT; cdr3_aa: CASSLVFEGEAFF; j_call: TRBJ1-1; clone_size: .; v_call: TRBV11-2; d_call: .
cdr3_nt: TGTGCCAGCAGACCGGGACTAGCGGGAGCTTCGCACGAGCAGTACTTC; cdr3_aa: CASRPGLAGASHEQYF; j_call: TRBJ2-7; clone_size: .; v_call: TRBV7-9; d_call: TRBD2
cdr3_nt: TGTGCCAGCAGAAGGGATAAGGCCTCCTACGAGCAGTACTTC; cdr3_aa: CASRRDKASYEQYF; j_call: TRBJ2-7; clone_size: .; v_call: TRBV6-6; d_call: .
cdr3_nt: TGTGCCAGCAGCGGAGAGAATACCCAAGAGACCCAGTACTTC; cdr3_aa: CASSGENTQETQYF; j_call: TRBJ2-5; clone_size: .; v_call: TRBV6-5; d_call: .
cdr3_nt: TGTGCCAGCAGCCAACCACAGGGGGGCCACGAGCAGTACTTC; cdr3_aa: CASSQPQGGHEQYF; j_call: TRBJ2-7; clone_size: .; v_call: TRBV4-2; d_call: TRBD1
cdr3_nt: TGCAGCGCTCGACAGATTCTAAACACTGAAGCTTTCTTT; cdr3_aa: CSARQILNTEAFF; j_call: TRBJ1-1; clone_size: few; v_call: TRBV29-1; d_call: .
cdr3_nt: TGTGCCAGCAGTTTGCAGGGTCAGCCCCAGCATTTT; cdr3_aa: CASSLQGQPQHF; j_call: TRBJ1-5; clone_size: .; v_call: TRBV28; d_call: .
cdr3_nt: TGCGCCAGCAGCCTGGAGCCCCGTGACAGGGCCTCTGGAAACACCATATATTTT; cdr3_aa: CASSLEPRDRASGNTIYF; j_call: TRBJ1-3; clone_size: .; v_call: TRBV5-1; d_call: TRBD1
cdr3_nt: TGCGCCAGCAGAAAGGTAGCGGTGAACACCGGGGAGCTGTTTTTT; cdr3_aa: CASRKVAVNTGELFF; j_call: TRBJ2-2; clone_size: .; v_call: TRBV5-1; d_call: .
cdr3_nt: TGTGCCAGCAAGTCAACAGATACGCAGTATTTT; cdr3_aa: CASKSTDTQYF; j_call: TRBJ2-3; clone_size: .; v_call: TRBV2; d_call: .
cdr3_nt: TGTGCCAGCAGTTTATCGGGGAATGGCTACACCTTC; cdr3_aa: CASSLSGNGYTF; j_call: TRBJ1-2; clone_size: .; v_call: TRBV6-5; d_call: .
cdr3_nt: TGTGCCAGCAGGAGACCTAGCGGCCAAAATGAGCAGTTCTTC; cdr3_aa: CASRRPSGQNEQFF; j_call: TRBJ2-1; clone_size: once; v_call: TRBV6-5; d_call: TRBD2
cdr3_nt: TGTGCCAGCAGTTACTCGGTGGGAAGCACAGATACGCAGTATTTT; cdr3_aa: CASSYSVGSTDTQYF; j_call: TRBJ2-3; clone_size: .; v_call: TRBV6-6; d_call: .
cdr3_nt: TGCGCCAGCAGCTCGGGGGACGGTGGATCCTATGGCTACACCTTC; cdr3_aa: CASSSGDGGSYGYTF; j_call: TRBJ1-2; clone_size: .; v_call: TRBV5-1; d_call: .
cdr3_nt: TGTGCCAGCAGTGGGACAGGGGCTAATCAGCCCCAGCATTTT; cdr3_aa: CASSGTGANQPQHF; j_call: TRBJ1-5; clone_size: .; v_call: TRBV2; d_call: TRBD1
cdr3_nt: TGTGCCAGCAGCTTAGGTTCTAGCGGGAGGGTCCATGATCACTTC; cdr3_aa: CASSLGSSGRVHDHF; j_call: TRBJ2-5; clone_size: .; v_call: TRBV7-2; d_call: TRBD2
cdr3_nt: TGTGCCAGCAGCTCAACAGCCCAGGGCGGGGAGACCCAGTACTTC; cdr3_aa: CASSSTAQGGETQYF; j_call: TRBJ2-5; clone_size: .; v_call: TRBV7-8; d_call: .
cdr3_nt: TGTGCCAGCAGTTTATCGAGGGGGCACATATATTTT; cdr3_aa: CASSLSRGHIYF; j_call: TRBJ1-3; clone_size: .; v_call: TRBV28; d_call: TRBD1
cdr3_nt: TGTGCCAGCTTTGATGGGGGGCTTAACACCGGGGAGCTGTTTTTT; cdr3_aa: CASFDGGLNTGELFF; j_call: TRBJ2-2; clone_size: .; v_call: TRBV28; d_call: .
cdr3_nt: TGTGCCAGCAGCTTAGGACAGGGAGTGAGCAATGAGCAGTTCTTC; cdr3_aa: CASSLGQGVSNEQFF; j_call: TRBJ2-1; clone_size: .; v_call: TRBV7-9; d_call: TRBD1
cdr3_nt: TGTGCCATCAGTGGAAATACAGGGGGAGGGACTGAAGCTTTCTTT; cdr3_aa: CAISGNTGGGTEAFF; j_call: TRBJ1-1; clone_size: few; v_call: TRBV10-3; d_call: TRBD1
cdr3_nt: TGTGCCAGCAGTGATTCCTCCCCGGGGAATGAGCAGTTCTTC; cdr3_aa: CASSDSSPGNEQFF; j_call: TRBJ2-1; clone_size: .; v_call: TRBV6-1; d_call: .
cdr3_nt: TGTGCCATCAGGGGACGGAACTACGAGCAGTACTTC; cdr3_aa: CAIRGRNYEQYF; j_call: TRBJ2-7; clone_size: .; v_call: TRBV10-3; d_call: .
cdr3_nt: TGTGCCAGCAGCGAGCGCACCAAGCAGGGTAAAGTCGATCAGCCCCAGCATTTT; cdr3_aa: CASSERTKQGKVDQPQHF; j_call: TRBJ1-5; clone_size: .; v_call: TRBV7-4; d_call: .
cdr3_nt: TGTGCCAGTTTGAGTCTGAAGGAGACAGATACGCAGTATTTT; cdr3_aa: CASLSLKETDTQYF; j_call: TRBJ2-3; clone_size: .; v_call: TRBV19; d_call: .
cdr3_nt: TGTGCCGTGACTAGCGGGAGGGAAACCGGGGAGCTGTTTTTT; cdr3_aa: CAVTSGRETGELFF; j_call: TRBJ2-2; clone_size: .; v_call: TRBV30; d_call: TRBD2
cdr3_nt: TGCGCCAGCAGCCAAGATCGGGGGGAATCATTCGGGGAGCAGTACTTC; cdr3_aa: CASSQDRGESFGEQYF; j_call: TRBJ2-7; clone_size: once; v_call: TRBV4-1; d_call: TRBD2
cdr3_nt: TGTGCCAGCAGTGAACTCGGCGGGGAGCTGTTTTTT; cdr3_aa: CASSELGGELFF; j_call: TRBJ2-2; clone_size: once; v_call: TRBV2; d_call: .
cdr3_nt: TGTGCCAGCAGCCGTGGGGACCGGGACACATACACTGAAGCTTTCTTT; cdr3_aa: CASSRGDRDTYTEAFF; j_call: TRBJ1-1; clone_size: .; v_call: TRBV9; d_call: .
cdr3_nt: TGTGCCTGGGGTCCGGGACACTCGACAACTAATGAAAAACTGTTTTTT; cdr3_aa: CAWGPGHSTTNEKLFF; j_call: TRBJ1-4; clone_size: once; v_call: TRBV30; d_call: .